The rows below give T cell receptor beta chains drawn from one sample of a study of T cell responses to AZD1222 COVID-19 vaccine. The data were produced by immunoSEQ multiplex PCR, yet TCRdb's version contains in-frame clones alone and is incomplete. The sample contains about 130,000 clones, around nine tenths of which appear only once. The sequencing used peripheral blood, collected on day 0 of AZD1222 vaccination. The receptor source for this set is an adult in good health. The CDR3 runs from the conserved cysteine through the conserved F or W. Each record gives: J gene, V gene, clone size, D gene, CDR3 DNA, CDR3 protein. A D gene is named only where the DNA matches it firmly. Expanded clones get a size class; other rows say once, few or many, or leave the size out.

j_call: TRBJ2-1
v_call: TRBV15
clone_size: NA
d_call: TRBD2
cdr3_nt: TGTGCCTTCACTAGCGACATCAATGAGCAGTTCTTC
cdr3_aa: CAFTSDINEQFF

j_call: TRBJ2-2
v_call: TRBV7-2
clone_size: few
d_call: NA
cdr3_nt: TGTGCCAGCAGCACCTCAAGGGGAGGATCGGGAACCGGGGAGCTGTTTTTT
cdr3_aa: CASSTSRGGSGTGELFF

j_call: TRBJ1-5
v_call: TRBV12-3/TRBV12-4
clone_size: NA
d_call: NA
cdr3_nt: TGTGCCAGCAGTCTCGGACCTGATGACCCCCAGCATTTT
cdr3_aa: CASSLGPDDPQHF

j_call: TRBJ1-1
v_call: TRBV16
clone_size: NA
d_call: NA
cdr3_nt: TGTGCCAGCAGCCAATTCCATTCGGGGCGGACTGAAGCTTTCTTT
cdr3_aa: CASSQFHSGRTEAFF

j_call: TRBJ1-1
v_call: TRBV6-2/TRBV6-3
clone_size: NA
d_call: NA
cdr3_nt: TGTGCCAGCAGTTACACACCTTTAGGACAAGTCGCTGAAGCTTTCTTT
cdr3_aa: CASSYTPLGQVAEAFF

j_call: TRBJ2-7
v_call: TRBV19
clone_size: once
d_call: TRBD2
cdr3_nt: TGTGCCAGTAGTATGACGCTTGGACTAGCTTCGAATTACGAGCAGTACTTC
cdr3_aa: CASSMTLGLASNYEQYF

j_call: TRBJ2-1
v_call: TRBV4-3
clone_size: NA
d_call: NA
cdr3_nt: TGCGCCAGCAGCCTAGGGACTCCCTACAATGAGCAGTTCTTC
cdr3_aa: CASSLGTPYNEQFF

j_call: TRBJ1-1
v_call: TRBV28
clone_size: NA
d_call: NA
cdr3_nt: TGTGCCAGCAGCTCACAGGGCTTTGGAAACACTGAAGCTTTCTTT
cdr3_aa: CASSSQGFGNTEAFF

j_call: TRBJ1-4
v_call: TRBV7-9
clone_size: NA
d_call: NA
cdr3_nt: TGTGCCAGCAGCCGTACTATGGGGTTGGGTAATGAAAAACTGTTTTTT
cdr3_aa: CASSRTMGLGNEKLFF

j_call: TRBJ2-3
v_call: TRBV15
clone_size: NA
d_call: TRBD2
cdr3_nt: TGTGCCACCAGCACCATGCGGGGGGGCCGCTCAGATACGCAGTATTTT
cdr3_aa: CATSTMRGGRSDTQYF

j_call: TRBJ1-1
v_call: TRBV27
clone_size: once
d_call: NA
cdr3_nt: TGTGCCAGCAGTTTTTCAGTAAGGTCGAACACTGAAGCTTTCTTT
cdr3_aa: CASSFSVRSNTEAFF

j_call: TRBJ1-1
v_call: TRBV10-1
clone_size: NA
d_call: NA
cdr3_nt: TGCGCCAGCAGTGAGTACCAGGCGGATGAAGCTTTCTTT
cdr3_aa: CASSEYQADEAFF

j_call: TRBJ1-1
v_call: TRBV9
clone_size: NA
d_call: TRBD1
cdr3_nt: TGTGCCAGCAGCGTCCTGGACAGGCCAAACACTGAAGCTTTCTTT
cdr3_aa: CASSVLDRPNTEAFF

j_call: TRBJ1-1
v_call: TRBV6-5
clone_size: NA
d_call: NA
cdr3_nt: TGTGCCAGCGGTTTGGAGAACACTGAAGCTTTCTTT
cdr3_aa: CASGLENTEAFF

j_call: TRBJ1-3
v_call: TRBV6-1
clone_size: NA
d_call: NA
cdr3_nt: TGTGCCAGCAGTGAACGGGGGGTGCGCTCTGGAAACACCATATATTTT
cdr3_aa: CASSERGVRSGNTIYF

j_call: TRBJ1-1
v_call: TRBV18
clone_size: once
d_call: TRBD1
cdr3_nt: TGTGCCAGCTCACTGGGACAGGGGGCAGCTGAAGCTTTCTTT
cdr3_aa: CASSLGQGAAEAFF

j_call: TRBJ1-2
v_call: TRBV27
clone_size: NA
d_call: TRBD1
cdr3_nt: TGTGCCAGCAGTTTACAGGGGGGCCATGGCTACACCTTC
cdr3_aa: CASSLQGGHGYTF

j_call: TRBJ1-5
v_call: TRBV11-2
clone_size: few
d_call: TRBD1
cdr3_nt: TGTGCCAGCAGCTTAGAATCACCCCCCCCCAGGGGGGATCAGCCCCAGCATTTT
cdr3_aa: CASSLESPPPRGDQPQHF

j_call: TRBJ2-1
v_call: TRBV7-8
clone_size: once
d_call: TRBD2
cdr3_nt: TGTGCCAGCAGCTTCTCGACTAGCGGGAGTCTTAACAATGAGCAGTTCTTC
cdr3_aa: CASSFSTSGSLNNEQFF

j_call: TRBJ2-2
v_call: TRBV7-8
clone_size: NA
d_call: NA
cdr3_nt: TGTGCCAGCAGCTCCAGAGGACTGAACACCGGGGAGCTGTTTTTT
cdr3_aa: CASSSRGLNTGELFF

j_call: TRBJ1-1
v_call: TRBV27
clone_size: NA
d_call: TRBD1
cdr3_nt: TGTGCCAGCATACCTTTCCCGGGACAGGGGGATGGGAACACTGAAGCTTTCTTT
cdr3_aa: CASIPFPGQGDGNTEAFF

j_call: TRBJ2-1
v_call: TRBV7-9
clone_size: NA
d_call: TRBD2
cdr3_nt: TGTGCCAGCAGTTTAGCGGGAGGGCCTGATGAGCAGTTCTTC
cdr3_aa: CASSLAGGPDEQFF

j_call: TRBJ1-1
v_call: TRBV10-3
clone_size: NA
d_call: NA
cdr3_nt: TGTGCCATCTCCCCTGCAGGGGTAAACACTGAAGCTTTCTTT
cdr3_aa: CAISPAGVNTEAFF

j_call: TRBJ2-3
v_call: TRBV28
clone_size: NA
d_call: TRBD2
cdr3_nt: TGTGCCAGCATTTCGGGAGGGGTCACAGATACGCAGTATTTT
cdr3_aa: CASISGGVTDTQYF

j_call: TRBJ1-2
v_call: TRBV27
clone_size: NA
d_call: NA
cdr3_nt: TGTGCCAGCAGCCCGGGTGTTGACTATGGCTACACCTTC
cdr3_aa: CASSPGVDYGYTF